Given below is one T cell receptor (beta chain) in context. As yet, its antigen is unknown. CDR3 size: 17 residues. CDR1 GTSNPN and CDR2 SVGIG come from the germline V gene (reference sequence). Trimming cost V 4 bases and J 0 bases; bases outside gene matches: 11. This specimen belongs to a study of cytomegalovirus exposure and HLA in healthy donors. The PCR employed 60 Vbeta primers together with 13 Jbeta primers. Measured with immunoSEQ multiplex PCR; TCRdb has only the in-frame clones, and not every one. The profile shows fewer than 110,000 clones, 73% of them singletons. Study results and caveats: Later analysis identified a missense DCLRE1C variant that was linked to TCR beta V- and J-gene trimming.

Sequenced material: PBMCs. This rearrangement joins TRBV30 to TRBJ2-7; 11 nucleotides align to TRBD1. This clonotype was sampled from a man aged 30 to 39 in good health and CMV-seronegative. The CDR3 loop reads CAWTEGTGGLSSYEQYF. The CDR3 coding sequence is TGTGCCTGGACCGAGGGGACAGGGGGATTAAGCTCCTACGAGCAGTACTTC.